The following is a TCR beta chain sequence with its context. The antigen is undetermined. This entry belongs to a study of cytomegalovirus exposure and HLA in healthy donors. V gave up 4 bases and J gave up 6 bases; unmatched junction bases: 8. Per the germline V gene, CDR1 is SGHNT and CDR2 is YYREEE (reference sequence). The CDR3 consists of 16 residues. Study results and caveats: A later analysis linked a missense DCLRE1C variant to TCR beta V- and J-gene trimming. Earlier analysis yielded a pattern in which most TCR beta V segments were productive about 90% or about 30% of the time.

Researchers ran the PCR with 60 Vbeta and 13 Jbeta primers. The method was immunoSEQ multiplex PCR; TCRdb's version includes in-frame clones alone and lacks a portion of them. The data hold some 190,000 clones, with 79% observed a single time. The J gene is TRBJ2-2, the V gene TRBV5-4, with 11 nucleotides matching TRBD2. Sequencing used PBMCs. The TCR originated in a woman between 45 and 65 years old in good health and CMV-seronegative. CDR3 sequence (DNA): TGTGCCAGCAGCCTCCCGCTAGCGGGGGGCGCCGGGGAGCTGTTTTTT. Protein: CASSLPLAGGAGELFF.